The T cell receptor beta chain under discussion was sequenced for a study of CD8 T cells in ankylosing spondylitis. Study findings and constraints: Several of the motif variants were reported before in synovial fluid and blood from reactive arthritis. Disease-linked clones proved CD8+ and comparatively uncommon in peripheral blood. There was a TCR beta motif, made of several highly homologous variants, that appeared characteristic of ankylosing spondylitis blood. Clones tied to disease were said to be significantly enriched in matched ankylosing spondylitis synovial fluid.

Preparation of TCR beta libraries was done by quantitative 5'-RACE with molecular barcodes. TCRdb processed the 5' RACE reads anew with MiXCR; each CDR3 protein has one entry. The data contain fewer than 500,000 distinct CDR3 sequences, 20% to 25% of them seen just once; the ten biggest clones take up about a sixth. The CDR3 sequence is 14 residues long. Germline values: CDR1 SGHTA, CDR2 FQGNSA. The V and J ends lost 5 bases and 6 bases, in that order; junction bases with no gene match: 6. This clonotype was picked up a small number of times. Its antigen is currently unknown. The sequence was obtained from a male donor with ankylosing spondylitis. Sequences were obtained from blood, either unsorted or a sorted T cell fraction (not recorded which). This chain connects TRBV7-2 to TRBJ2-2; 7 bases map to TRBD1. Here the CDR3 reads CASSATGVAGELFF. In DNA form, the CDR3 reads TGTGCCAGCAGCGCAACAGGGGTGGCCGGGGAGCTGTTTTTT. The whole variable domain, filled in from reference TRBV7-2 and TRBJ2-2, reads GAGVSQSPSNKVTEKGKDVELRCDPISGHTALYWYRQSLGQGLEFLIYFQGNSAPDKSGLPSDRFSAERTGGSVSTLTIQRTQQEDSAVYLCASSATGVAGELFFGEGSRLTVL.